A single sample is the source of the 16 T cell receptor beta chains below, sequenced in a study of cytomegalovirus exposure and HLA in healthy donors. Method: immunoSEQ multiplex PCR; TCRdb's copy keeps in-frame clones and lacks some. The table records 140,000 or so clones, approximately 90% of them present only once. Sequencing used PBMCs. All receptors derive from a young woman in good health and CMV-seropositive.

V and J are TRBV6-5 and TRBJ1-4, with D maybe TRBD1 (6 bases). CDR3 length: 15 residues. CDR1 is MNHEY and CDR2 is SVGAGI in the germline V gene. The V and J ends lost 2 bases and 4 bases respectively, with 11 bases between them. CDR3: CASSYGGRGNEKLFF. In DNA, the CDR3 is TGTGCCAGCAGTTACGGCGGCAGGGGTAATGAAAAACTGTTTTTT.

The chain is built from TRBV2 and TRBJ2-7; no firm D call. V lost 6 bases, J lost 3 bases, and 6 bases lay in between. CDR1 is SNHLY and CDR2 is FYNNEI in the germline V gene. The CDR3 contains 11 residues. In DNA, the CDR3 is TGTGCCAGCAGCTACCACTACGAGCAGTACTTC. Protein product: CASSYHYEQYF.

The chain employs TRBV28 and TRBJ2-7; D is unresolved. Germline assignment: CDR1 MDHEN and CDR2 SYDVKM. This CDR3 comprises 13 residues. V was clipped by 1 base and J by 5 bases, with 9 bases between them. Here the CDR3 DNA reads TGTGCCAGCAGTTTATTTCCGGGTCACGAGCAGTACTTC. Residues: CASSLFPGHEQYF.

The gene calls are TRBV2 and TRBJ2-2, with 13 bases fitting TRBD2. CDR3 length: 15 residues. Trimming removed 5 bases from V and 7 bases from J; junction bases left unmatched: 4. Per germline, CDR1 SNHLY and CDR2 FYNNEI. The CDR3 region is CASSRTSGSDGELFF. The CDR3 bases are TGTGCCAGCAGTCGGACTAGCGGGAGTGACGGGGAGCTGTTTTTT. Complete variable domain (other parts from reference TRBV2 and TRBJ2-2): EPEVTQTPSHQVTQMGQEVILRCVPISNHLYFYWYRQILGQKVEFLVSFYNNEISEKSEIFDDQFSVERPDGSNFTLKIRSTKLEDSAMYFCASSRTSGSDGELFFGEGSRLTVL.

J is TRBJ2-1 and V is TRBV18; D gene unclear. In germline, CDR1 is KGHSH, CDR2 LQKENI. V shed 0 bases and J shed 7 bases, with 7 bases lying between them. The CDR3 has 13 residues. In nucleotides, the CDR3 is TGTGCCAGCTCACCACCATCAGGAAATGAGCAGTTCTTC. This sequence encodes CASSPPSGNEQFF.

CDR3 bases: TGTGCCAGCTCGCTCCCCGGGACTGTCACAGATACGCAGTATTTT. Protein sequence: CASSLPGTVTDTQYF. J is TRBJ2-3 and V is TRBV18, with TRBD2 as a possible D gene (6 bases). Trimming took off 6 bases at V and 2 bases at J, with 15 bases between the two ends. Germline V gives CDR1 KGHSH, CDR2 LQKENI. The CDR3 has 15 amino acids.

This chain joins TRBV2 and TRBJ2-5; D remains unclear. Between the trimmed V and J ends, which lost 4 bases and 5 bases, there was a span of 17 bases. From germline, CDR1 is SNHLY and CDR2 FYNNEI. This CDR3 contains 15 residues. In DNA, the CDR3 is TGTGCCAGCAGTGTCAACAAACCTCTCTCGGAGACCCAGTACTTC. Translating it yields CASSVNKPLSETQYF.

Here the CDR3 DNA reads TGTGCCAGTAGTCCCCCTCGGGACAGGGGGGGTGAAAAACTGTTTTTT. Protein: CASSPPRDRGGEKLFF. The chain recombines TRBV19 with TRBJ1-4; 11 bases fit TRBD1. V lost 5 bases to trimming and J lost 7 bases; unmatched junction nucleotides: 9. The CDR3 has 16 residues. Germline CDR1 is LNHDA and CDR2 is SQIVND (reference sequence). Full variable domain (remainder filled in from reference TRBV19 and TRBJ1-4): DGGITQSPKYLFRKEGQNVTLSCEQNLNHDAMYWYRQDPGQGLRLIYYSQIVNDFQKGDIAEGYSVSREKKESFPLTVTSAQKNPTAFYLCASSPPRDRGGEKLFFGSGTQLSVL.

The rearrangement joins TRBV9 to TRBJ1-1; D unclear. The germline CDR1 and CDR2 sequences are SGDLS and YYNGEE. With 3 bases removed from V and 1 base from J, the gap between germline ends came to 7 bases. The CDR3 spans 13 residues. The CDR3 sequence is CASSGTANTEAFF. CDR3 in DNA: TGTGCCAGCAGCGGCACAGCGAACACTGAAGCTTTCTTT.

This clone turned up a few times. V is TRBV5-1 and J is TRBJ1-1, with TRBD1 matching over 7 bases. CDR1 SGHRS and CDR2 YFSETQ come from the germline V gene. J gave up 4 bases and V 4 bases, and 7 bases lay outside the gene matches. CDR3 length: 14 amino acids. CDR3 bases: TGCGCCAGCAGCGGAGGGACAGACGGCACTGAAGCTTTCTTT. Translation gives CASSGGTDGTEAFF.

The chain has TRBV21-1 and TRBJ2-7; the table assigns TRBD1, which was not confirmed against the DNA. TRBV21-1 counts as a pseudogene. The CDR3 contains 14 residues. The CDR3 region is CASSKSDRAYEQYF. The CDR3 DNA reads as TGTGCCAGCAGCAAGTCGGACAGAGCCTACGAGCAGTACTTC.

The chain carries TRBV19 and TRBJ1-5, with 10 bases matching TRBD1. The CDR3 contains 13 residues. The germline gives CDR1 LNHDA, CDR2 SQIVND (reference sequence). The V and J ends lost 7 bases and 7 bases, in that order; junction bases with no gene match: 4. CDR3 in amino acids: CASKGQGDQPQHF. In DNA, the CDR3 is TGTGCCAGTAAAGGACAGGGGGACCAGCCCCAGCATTTT.

This clone was recorded once. J is TRBJ2-5 and V is TRBV5-1; D not resolved. V lost 0 bases and J 3 bases, leaving 9 bases between the germline ends. From germline, CDR1 is SGHRS and CDR2 YFSETQ. The CDR3 has 14 residues. CDR3 in DNA: TGCGCCAGCAGCTTGGGGAGTACGGAAGAGACCCAGTACTTC. This sequence encodes CASSLGSTEETQYF.

This rearrangement joins TRBV5-4 to TRBJ1-2, with D maybe TRBD1 (5 bases). The length of the CDR3 is 15 residues. The germline CDR1 and CDR2 sequences are SGHNT and YYREEE (reference sequence). The V end was cut by 6 bases, the J end by 1 base, with 16 bases between. Here the CDR3 DNA reads TGTGCCAGCATCAACCGGGCGGGGGATAACTATGGCTACACCTTC. Translated: CASINRAGDNYGYTF.

The chain carries TRBV28 and TRBJ2-3; 7 bases match TRBD1. Germline CDR1 reads MDHEN; CDR2 reads SYDVKM. V trimming: 6 bases; J trimming: 3 bases; junction bases outside the gene matches: 6. The CDR3 loop spans 14 amino acids. CDR3 amino acids: CASRAQGSTDTQYF. In nucleotides, the CDR3 is TGTGCCAGCAGGGCACAGGGGTCGACAGATACGCAGTATTTT.

The genes are TRBV5-1 and TRBJ2-2; 8 nucleotides line up with TRBD2. This CDR3 comprises 14 residues. CDR1 SGHRS and CDR2 YFSETQ come from the germline V gene. Germline trimming cut 7 bases from V and 5 bases from J; bases unmatched to any gene: 7. The CDR3 here is CASASGTRTGELFF. The CDR3 nucleotides read TGCGCCAGCGCCTCCGGGACTAGGACCGGGGAGCTGTTTTTT.